What follows are 28 T cell receptor beta chains derived from one specimen sequenced in a study of cytomegalovirus exposure and HLA in healthy donors. Researchers ran the PCR with 60 Vbeta and 13 Jbeta primers. Using immunoSEQ multiplex PCR, the repertoire was profiled, and TCRdb retains in-frame clones only, with some absent. The profile covers under 130,000 clones, with about 16% appearing a single time and roughly 0.79% taken by the ten largest. The source material was PBMCs. Receptors originate from a female donor in good health and CMV-seronegative.

The sample holds a few counts of this clone. The J gene is TRBJ1-4, the V gene TRBV30, with D perhaps matching TRBD1 (5 bases). This CDR3 is built from 16 residues. V was shortened by 4 bases and J by 0 bases, with 15 bases between the two germline ends. Germline assignment: CDR1 GTSNPN and CDR2 SVGIG (reference sequence). Here the CDR3 DNA reads TGTGCCTGGAATGCAGGGTCGGCCGCAACTAATGAAAAACTGTTTTTT. This sequence encodes CAWNAGSAATNEKLFF.

This chain's CDR3 is CASSEYGSGEPNYGYTF. The CDR3 DNA sequence: TGTGCCAGCAGTGAATATGGTTCAGGGGAACCTAACTATGGCTACACCTTC. This chain links TRBV25-1 with TRBJ1-2; TRBD1 is a possible D gene (6 bases). CDR1 MGHDK and CDR2 SYGVNS come from the germline V gene. The length of the CDR3 is 17 residues. Trimming cost V 0 bases and J 0 bases, with 14 bases left between them.

The V call is TRBV30, the J call TRBJ2-4; D is perhaps TRBD2 (6 bases). The CDR3 contains 19 residues. Trimming pared 8 bases from V and 8 bases from J, leaving 37 bases between. In germline, CDR1 is GTSNPN, CDR2 SVGIG (reference sequence). In nucleotides, the CDR3 is TGTGCCGGGGGACTGGGAATGACAGAAAGTCGCCCTAGGACGGACATTCAGTACTTC. This codes for CAGGLGMTESRPRTDIQYF.

This clone showed up just a few times. This sequence joins TRBV27 and TRBJ2-7; 11 bases align to TRBD2. Germline V gene sequence: CDR1 MNHEY, CDR2 SMNVEV (reference sequence). Trimming took 5 bases from V and 4 from J; bases not matched to a gene: 4. The CDR3 is 14 amino acids. CDR3 sequence (DNA): TGTGCCAGCAGTCCGGGACTAGCGGAGTACGAGCAGTACTTC. Residues: CASSPGLAEYEQYF.

CDR3 protein: CASSDARLAGAPSSYEQYF. The DNA for the CDR3 is TGTGCCAGCAGTGACGCTCGTCTAGCGGGAGCCCCAAGCTCCTACGAGCAGTACTTC. This chain connects TRBV6-1 to TRBJ2-7; 10 bases align to TRBD2. The CDR3 loop spans 19 amino acids. The germline V gene has CDR1 MNHNS and CDR2 SASEGT. Trimming cost V 3 bases and J 0 bases; bases outside gene matches: 14.

V gene TRBV16 combines with J gene TRBJ2-2, with TRBD2 matching over 11 bases. The V gene's germline CDR1 is KGHSY and CDR2 FQNENV. CDR3 length: 16 amino acids. V lost 6 bases to trimming and J lost 0 bases; unmatched junction nucleotides: 3. The chain's CDR3 is CASSRLAGTNTGELFF. DNA of the CDR3: TGTGCCAGCAGTCGACTAGCGGGAACGAACACCGGGGAGCTGTTTTTT.

This rearrangement joins TRBV7-9 to TRBJ2-3; 7 nucleotides agree with TRBD2. The CDR3 runs to 15 residues. Germline CDR1 and CDR2: SEHNR and FQNEAQ (reference sequence). The junction had 3 bases not matched to a gene; V was cut back by 2 bases and J by 1 base. Here the CDR3 reads CASSLIAGGTDTQYF. In DNA, the CDR3 is TGTGCCAGCAGCTTAATCGCGGGGGGCACAGATACGCAGTATTTT.

This clone was seen a single time. V and J are TRBV5-6 and TRBJ2-5, with D perhaps matching TRBD1 (5 bases). The V gene's germline CDR1 is SGHDT and CDR2 YYEEEE. Between the trimmed V and J ends, which lost 2 bases and 2 bases, there was a span of 13 bases. The CDR3 has 15 amino acids. CDR3 loop: CASSFAGYSQETQYF. Here the CDR3 DNA reads TGTGCCAGCAGCTTCGCAGGGTACTCTCAAGAGACCCAGTACTTC.

The chain carries TRBV27 and TRBJ2-5; D ambiguous. CDR3 size: 14 residues. Trimming left V 6 bases short and J 4 bases short, with 15 bases between. Germline V lookup: CDR1 MNHEY, CDR2 SMNVEV (reference sequence). The CDR3 is CASRGLGRSETQYF. The DNA for the CDR3 is TGTGCCAGCAGGGGCTTGGGCAGGTCAGAGACCCAGTACTTC.

The chain combines TRBV27 with TRBJ2-1, with 7 positions matching TRBD2. CDR1 and CDR2 from the germline V gene are MNHEY and SMNVEV (reference sequence). The CDR3 covers 13 residues. After removal of 5 bases from V and 9 bases from J, the junction contained 7 bases not matched to a gene. Here the CDR3 reads CASSSGNGIEQFF. DNA for the CDR3: TGTGCCAGCAGTAGCGGGAATGGTATTGAGCAGTTCTTC.

V is TRBV5-1 and J is TRBJ1-2, with D possibly matching TRBD1 (5 bases). V was pared by 0 bases and J by 8 bases, with 14 bases between. The CDR3 consists of 14 residues. The V gene's germline CDR1 is SGHRS and CDR2 YFSETQ. Written as DNA, the CDR3 is TGCGCCAGCAGCTTGGCCGTGCAGGGCTGGGGCTACACCTTC. Translating it yields CASSLAVQGWGYTF. The whole variable domain, filled in from reference TRBV5-1 and TRBJ1-2, reads KAGVTQTPRYLIKTRGQQVTLSCSPISGHRSVSWYQQTPGQGLQFLFEYFSETQRNKGNFPGRFSGRQFSNSRSEMNVSTLELGDSALYLCASSLAVQGWGYTFGSGTRLTVV.

This clone was detected only a few times. The chain is built from TRBV5-1 and TRBJ2-1; TRBD2 agrees at 11 bases. Germline CDR1 reads SGHRS; CDR2 reads YFSETQ. The V and J ends lost 0 bases and 2 bases, in that order; junction bases with no gene match: 1. The CDR3 consists of 16 residues. This CDR3 reads CASSLETSGTYNEQFF. DNA of the CDR3: TGCGCCAGCAGCTTGGAGACTAGCGGGACCTACAATGAGCAGTTCTTC. The full variable domain, rest sourced from reference TRBV5-1 and TRBJ2-1, is KAGVTQTPRYLIKTRGQQVTLSCSPISGHRSVSWYQQTPGQGLQFLFEYFSETQRNKGNFPGRFSGRQFSNSRSEMNVSTLELGDSALYLCASSLETSGTYNEQFFGPGTRLTVL.

This clone was observed a handful of times. The chain links TRBV9 to TRBJ2-1, with 7 nucleotides matching TRBD2. The J segment lost 5 bases and the V segment lost 3 bases, leaving 5 bases of the junction unmatched. The CDR3 contains 14 residues. Per germline, CDR1 SGDLS and CDR2 YYNGEE. The DNA for the CDR3 is TGTGCCAGCAGCGGAAGACGGGGGGACAATGAGCAGTTCTTC. This codes for CASSGRRGDNEQFF.

DNA for the CDR3: TGTGCCCTTGGGACCGGAGGGGCTAACTATGGCTACACCTTC. This codes for CALGTGGANYGYTF. This chain connects TRBV10-3 to TRBJ1-2, with D maybe TRBD1 (5 bases). Trimming left V 11 bases short and J 0 bases short, with 16 bases between. Germline CDR1 and CDR2: ENHRY and SYGVKD. CDR3 length: 14 residues.

The chain is built from TRBV28 and TRBJ1-2; TRBD1 aligns across 10 bases. Trimming cost V 2 bases and J 4 bases; bases outside gene matches: 4. Per the germline V gene, CDR1 is MDHEN and CDR2 is SYDVKM. There are 15 residues in the CDR3. The CDR3: CASSLGDRGLYGYTF. CDR3 bases: TGTGCCAGCAGTTTAGGGGACAGGGGACTCTATGGCTACACCTTC.

The genes are TRBV4-3 and TRBJ1-2; 11 nucleotides line up with TRBD1. Germline CDR1 and CDR2: LGHNA and YSLEER. After removal of 4 bases from V and 3 bases from J, the junction contained 10 bases not matched to a gene. The CDR3 extends over 17 amino acids. The CDR3 here is CASSPQGQGGFYYGYTF. In nucleotides, the CDR3 is TGCGCCAGCAGCCCTCAGGGACAGGGGGGATTTTACTATGGCTACACCTTC.

This clone was detected only a few times. The chain combines TRBV7-6 with TRBJ2-1; weak D call: TRBD2 (6 bases). V lost 4 bases and J lost 0, with 13 bases in between. From germline, CDR1 is SGHVS and CDR2 FNYEAQ. CDR3 length: 16 amino acids. CDR3 amino acids: CASSSEGSSSYNEQFF. The CDR3, as DNA: TGTGCCAGCAGCTCGGAGGGGTCTAGCTCCTACAATGAGCAGTTCTTC.

V gene TRBV15 combines with J gene TRBJ2-7; 8 nucleotides agree with TRBD2. This CDR3 comprises 17 residues. CDR1 and CDR2 (germline): LNHNV, YYDKDF (reference sequence). J was trimmed by 2 bases and V by 2 bases; bases with no gene match: 11. The CDR3 is CATSRPGAGGTTYEQYF. The CDR3 coding sequence is TGTGCCACCAGCAGACCCGGGGCGGGAGGAACAACCTACGAGCAGTACTTC.

The genes are TRBV20-1 and TRBJ2-5; D is perhaps TRBD1 (6 bases). The V and J ends lost 6 bases and 5 bases respectively, with 10 bases between them. There are 11 residues in the CDR3. CDR1 is DFQATT, CDR2 SNEGSKA, per germline (reference sequence). Written as DNA, the CDR3 is TGCAGTGCGAACAGGGCGGAGACCCAGTACTTC. This codes for CSANRAETQYF.

The chain joins TRBV7-3 to TRBJ2-7; TRBD2 matches 7 bases. Looked up from germline, CDR1 is SGHTA and CDR2 is FQGTGA. The CDR3 is 13 amino acids. J gave up 6 bases and V 5 bases, and 7 bases lay outside the gene matches. The CDR3 bases are TGTGCCAGCAGCCAAAGGGCTAGCGGCGAGCAGTACTTC. It codes for CASSQRASGEQYF.

V usage is TRBV4-1 and J usage is TRBJ2-5, with D possibly being TRBD2 (6 bases). V was pared by 0 bases and J by 0 bases, with 8 bases between. Looked up from germline, CDR1 is MGHRA and CDR2 is YSYEKL. The CDR3 sequence is 15 residues long. CDR3 nucleotide sequence: TGCGCCAGCAGCCAAGACGGGGGTTACCAAGAGACCCAGTACTTC. Its translation: CASSQDGGYQETQYF.

V gene TRBV5-6 combines with J gene TRBJ1-5, with D unclear. The CDR3 totals 13 residues. The V gene lost 4 bases and the J gene lost 7 bases, with 12 bases spanning the gap. The germline CDR1 and CDR2 sequences are SGHDT and YYEEEE. CDR3 residues: CASSPRLAQPQHF. The CDR3 DNA sequence: TGTGCCAGCAGCCCTAGACTGGCGCAGCCCCAGCATTTT.

This clone was found a few times. The chain recombines TRBV30 with TRBJ1-1, with 9 bases lining up with TRBD1. The CDR3 length is 13 residues. Germline V lookup: CDR1 GTSNPN, CDR2 SVGIG (reference sequence). With V trimmed by 5 bases and J by 1 base, 2 bases remained unmatched. Here the CDR3 reads CAWGTGPNTEAFF. CDR3 nucleotides: TGTGCCTGGGGGACAGGGCCGAACACTGAAGCTTTCTTT.

The table lists this clone with a few counts. This chain joins TRBV19 and TRBJ1-4; D remains ambiguous. V was clipped by 0 bases and J by 7 bases, with 15 bases between them. Germline V gene data show CDR1 as LNHDA and CDR2 as SQIVND (reference sequence). The CDR3 extends over 16 amino acids. CDR3 bases: TGTGCCAGTAGTATAGAGCGAGGACTCCTGGGTGAAAAACTGTTTTTT. Protein: CASSIERGLLGEKLFF.

A few counts support this clone. This chain uses TRBV30 with TRBJ1-6; TRBD1 might be the D (6 bases). There are 14 residues in the CDR3. The V gene's germline CDR1 is GTSNPN and CDR2 SVGIG (reference sequence). Trimming took 0 bases from V and 11 from J, leaving 14 bases between them. The CDR3 DNA is TGTGCCTGGAGTGTCGGGGGGCTATTGACACCCCTCCACTTT. Translating it yields CAWSVGGLLTPLHF.

The CDR3 loop reads CACSLAGPREKLFF. The CDR3, as DNA: TGTGCCTGCTCCTTGGCAGGGCCGCGGGAAAAACTGTTTTTT. The chain combines TRBV30 with TRBJ1-4; D may be TRBD1 (5 bases). The CDR3 is 14 amino acids. The germline gives CDR1 GTSNPN, CDR2 SVGIG (reference sequence). The V and J ends lost 6 bases and 8 bases respectively, with 19 bases between them.

This clone was counted between two and nine times. This chain links TRBV2 with TRBJ2-1; D may be TRBD2 (6 bases). This CDR3 region has 13 residues. Germline CDR1 reads SNHLY; CDR2 reads FYNNEI. V shed 7 bases and J shed 7 bases, with 14 bases lying between them. The CDR3 DNA follows: TGTGCCAGCATGCGGACGGCGGGGAATGAGCAGTTCTTC. Translation: CASMRTAGNEQFF. The full variable domain, its missing parts supplied by reference TRBV2 and TRBJ2-1, is EPEVTQTPSHQVTQMGQEVILRCVPISNHLYFYWYRQILGQKVEFLVSFYNNEISEKSEIFDDQFSVERPDGSNFTLKIRSTKLEDSAMYFCASMRTAGNEQFFGPGTRLTVL.

This clone has a handful of counts. The chain links TRBV5-1 to TRBJ2-7; 11 nucleotides agree with TRBD2. Unmatched junction bases numbered 2, after V lost 5 bases and J lost 1 base. CDR3 length equals 14 residues. CDR1 is SGHRS, CDR2 YFSETQ, per germline. CDR3 bases: TGCGCCAGCAGGTCTAGCGGGGGGTCCTACGAGCAGTACTTC. The encoded protein is CASRSSGGSYEQYF.